Presented here are 15 T cell receptor beta chains from one specimen sequenced in a study of CD4+ T cells in melanoma (dated by TCRdb to between 2021 and 2023). The library was obtained by the immunoSEQ multiplex PCR assay. TCRdb provides this immuneACCESS table in a form limited to in-frame rearrangements. Some clones are lacking; in checked studies, under half of them reflect an unresolved V gene, and why the rest are absent is not known. For this sample there are fewer than 55,000 clones; roughly nine tenths appear just once. The ten biggest clones cover approximately 12% of the sample. The source material was peripheral blood. These receptors were taken from a human donor with melanoma.

The genes are TRBV18 and TRBJ1-6; D unresolved. The germline CDR1 and CDR2 sequences are KGHSH and LQKENI. This CDR3 is built from 15 residues. V was shortened by 2 bases and J by 9 bases, with 14 bases between the two germline ends. This CDR3 reads CASSPGEISLSPLHF. The DNA of the CDR3 is TGTGCCAGCTCACCAGGGGAGATATCCCTTTCACCCCTCCACTTT. Complete variable domain (other parts from reference TRBV18 and TRBJ1-6): NAGVMQNPRHLVRRRGQEARLRCSPMKGHSHVYWYRQLPEEGLKFMVYLQKENIIDESGMPKERFSAEFPKEGPSILRIQQVVRGDSAAYFCASSPGEISLSPLHFGNGTRLTVT.

The V and J genes are TRBV30 and TRBJ2-1; D is unresolved. The CDR3 has 13 amino acids. V lost 0 bases, J lost 6 bases, and 9 bases lay in between. Germline assignment: CDR1 GTSNPN and CDR2 SVGIG (reference sequence). The CDR3 spells CAWSVHSLNEQFF. CDR3 bases: TGTGCCTGGAGTGTACATTCACTCAATGAGCAGTTCTTC.

This clone was detected once. The chain combines TRBV6-1 with TRBJ2-5; maybe TRBD1 (7 bases). V lost 3 bases to trimming and J lost 0 bases, with 14 bases between them. Germline V gene sequence: CDR1 MNHNS, CDR2 SASEGT. CDR3 length: 16 residues. CDR3 residues: CASSDWARGDQETQYF. The CDR3 region has the DNA TGTGCCAGCAGTGATTGGGCCAGGGGGGACCAAGAGACCCAGTACTTC.

This chain connects TRBV2 to TRBJ2-2; the D gene is possibly TRBD1 (6 bases). This CDR3 spans 14 amino acids. Germline V lookup: CDR1 SNHLY, CDR2 FYNNEI. Trimming took off 8 bases at V and 10 bases at J, with 20 bases between the two ends. The CDR3 coding sequence is TGTGCCAGCGATGGTGAGGACAGCCGTGTGGAGCTGTTTTTT. Translating gives CASDGEDSRVELFF.

This chain connects TRBV29-1 to TRBJ1-2; D gene ambiguous. The CDR3 length is 14 residues. Germline V gene data show CDR1 as SQVTM and CDR2 as ANQGSEA. V was cut by 7 bases and J by 6 bases, with 21 bases left in between. The CDR3: CSAGRADVRHGYTF. The CDR3 bases are TGCAGCGCCGGAAGGGCCGACGTCCGGCATGGCTACACCTTC.

The chain recombines TRBV19 with TRBJ2-1; 10 nucleotides match TRBD1. The CDR3 consists of 15 residues. The V gene end was trimmed by 9 bases and the J gene end by 7 bases; junction bases not matched to a gene: 12. CDR1 and CDR2 from the germline V gene are LNHDA and SQIVND (reference sequence). CDR3 sequence reads: CASDRRDRGSNEQFF. CDR3 nucleotides: TGTGCCAGCGACCGACGGGACAGGGGAAGTAATGAGCAGTTCTTC.

The chain carries TRBV27 and TRBJ1-2; D remains ambiguous. The CDR3 has 14 residues. V dropped 5 bases and J dropped 4 bases, with 14 bases sitting between them. From germline, CDR1 is MNHEY and CDR2 SMNVEV (reference sequence). The CDR3 reads CASSVSGSLYGYTF. In DNA form, the CDR3 reads TGTGCCAGCAGTGTCTCCGGGTCTCTCTATGGCTACACCTTC.

The rearrangement links TRBV14 to TRBJ2-1; 7 bases line up with TRBD1. The germline V gene encodes CDR1 SGHDN and CDR2 FVKESK. CDR3 length: 14 amino acids. Unmatched junction bases numbered 7, after V lost 3 bases and J lost 8 bases. In nucleotides, the CDR3 is TGTGCCAGCAGCCAGTACACAGGGGCCTATGAGCAGTTCTTC. It specifies CASSQYTGAYEQFF. The whole variable domain, remainder taken from reference TRBV14 and TRBJ2-1, is EAGVTQFPSHSVIEKGQTVTLRCDPISGHDNLYWYRRVMGKEIKFLLHFVKESKQDESGMPNNRFLAERTGGTYSTLKVQPAELEDSGVYFCASSQYTGAYEQFFGPGTRLTVL.

This chain links TRBV10-1 with TRBJ1-3, with D perhaps TRBD1 (6 bases). The germline gives CDR1 WNHNN, CDR2 SYGVQD (reference sequence). Between the trimmed V and J ends, which lost 3 bases and 2 bases, there was a span of 8 bases. The CDR3 spans 14 residues. In DNA, the CDR3 is TGCGCCAGCAGTGAAGCAGGGGCTGGAAACACCATATATTTT. Translating gives CASSEAGAGNTIYF.

The DNA of the CDR3 is TGTGCGGCTCCGATCTGGGCGCCCCTCCACTTT. It encodes CAAPIWAPLHF. The V call is TRBV10-3, the J call TRBJ1-6, with unresolved D. The CDR3 runs to 11 residues. Germline V lookup: CDR1 ENHRY, CDR2 SYGVKD.

This chain joins TRBV6-4 and TRBJ2-4; D remains ambiguous. The CDR3 is 15 residues long. Looked up from germline, CDR1 is MRHNA and CDR2 is SNTAGT. V was shortened by 5 bases and J by 0 bases, with 11 bases between the two germline ends. The CDR3 DNA is TGTGCCAGCAGTCAAAGATACCTAGCCAAAAACATTCAGTACTTC. Its protein product is CASSQRYLAKNIQYF.

This chain joins TRBV5-4 and TRBJ2-7, with TRBD1 matching over 10 bases. V was clipped by 4 bases and J by 4 bases; unmatched bases: 5. The CDR3 runs 14 residues. Germline loops: CDR1 SGHNT, CDR2 YYREEE (reference sequence). In DNA, the CDR3 is TGTGCCAGCAGCCCGGGACAGGGGATGTACGAGCAGTACTTC. It is translated as CASSPGQGMYEQYF.

The CDR3 bases are TGTGCCAGCAGTCAACATAAGGAGAGCGGAAACACCATATATTTT. Its protein product is CASSQHKESGNTIYF. This rearrangement joins TRBV6-5 to TRBJ1-3; D not resolved. In germline, CDR1 is MNHEY, CDR2 SVGAGI. V lost 5 bases and J 4 bases, leaving 15 bases between the germline ends. The CDR3 is 15 amino acids.

The J gene is TRBJ2-2, the V gene TRBV27; 7 bases align to TRBD1. Per germline, CDR1 MNHEY and CDR2 SMNVEV (reference sequence). J lost 4 bases, V lost 6 bases, and 11 bases had no gene match. The CDR3 consists of 16 residues. The CDR3 reads CASRYEQGLGTGELFF. The DNA for the CDR3 is TGTGCCAGCAGATATGAACAGGGGTTGGGCACCGGGGAGCTGTTTTTT.

The gene calls are TRBV19 and TRBJ2-1, with 16 positions matching TRBD2. Losses at the gene ends were 7 bases for V and 2 bases for J; bases not matched to a gene: 8. The V gene's germline CDR1 is LNHDA and CDR2 SQIVND (reference sequence). The CDR3 spans 18 residues. In DNA form, the CDR3 reads TGTGCCAGTACCTCCGGGACTAGCGGGGGGGCCCCCTACAATGAGCAGTTCTTC. It codes for CASTSGTSGGAPYNEQFF.